This TCR beta chain comes out of a study of shared clonotypes between healthy human individuals. On the study more broadly: Researchers assigned three CD4 naive, three CD4 memory, two CD8 naive and one CD8 memory plate to each donor.

Trimming at V came to 1 base and at J to 5 bases, leaving 0 bases not matched to a gene. This CDR3 is 15 amino acids long. CDR1 and CDR2 from the germline V gene are SGHTA and FQGNSA. Sequencing used immunoSEQ multiplex PCR; TCRdb keeps in-frame clones, though not all of them. Found here are 2 million to 3 million clones, approximately 94% of them singletons; the top ten hold around 0.37%. The clonotype comes from a man between 18 and 29 years old in good health. Some clones in this sample may be carry-over from other donors' samples. The V gene is TRBV7-2, the J gene TRBJ2-2; 11 positions agree with TRBD2. The material sequenced was naive CD4+ T cells from PBMCs. Subset described: CD45RA+ positively selected. This chain's CDR3 is CASSLGTSGTGELFF. CDR3 DNA: TGTGCCAGCAGCTTAGGGACTAGCGGGACCGGGGAGCTGTTTTTT.